A single sample is the source of the 6 T cell receptor beta chains below, sequenced in a study of CD8 T cells in ankylosing spondylitis. From the 5' RACE reads, TCRdb called clonotypes with MiXCR, one entry per CDR3 protein. The sample lists about 36,000 distinct CDR3 sequences, more than 9.5% seen once, with 20% to 25% in the top ten. Sample: synovial fluid, either unsorted or a sorted T cell fraction (not recorded which). Receptor source: a male donor with ankylosing spondylitis.

This sequence joins TRBV27 and TRBJ2-1, with TRBD2 matching over 10 bases. Germline V CDR1 and CDR2: MNHEY, SMNVEV (reference sequence). The V gene end was trimmed by 5 bases and the J gene end by 12 bases; junction bases not matched to a gene: 10. CDR3 size: 14 residues. In nucleotides, the CDR3 is TGTGCCAGCAGTCCCTTCAGCGGGAGGGCCGGGCAGTTCTTC. Residues: CASSPFSGRAGQFF.

This clonotype came up a few times. This rearrangement joins TRBV5-1 to TRBJ2-7; D tentatively reads TRBD1 or TRBD2 (5 bases each). This CDR3 has 13 residues. Trimming took off 5 bases at V and 3 bases at J, with 12 bases between the two ends. The germline gives CDR1 SGHRS, CDR2 YFSETQ. The CDR3 sequence is CASSGDGNYEQYF. CDR3 nucleotide sequence: TGCGCCAGCAGTGGGGACGGAAACTACGAGCAGTACTTC.

This clonotype was seen many times. The rearrangement joins TRBV11-2 to TRBJ2-1; tentatively, D is TRBD2 (5 bases). The CDR3 loop spans 19 amino acids. The ends were cut back, 3 bases at V and 4 bases at J, with 25 bases in the middle. The V gene's germline CDR1 is SGHAT and CDR2 FQNNGV. The CDR3 DNA sequence: TGTGCCAGCAGCTTGGAGGCGGTCGCGACGGGAACTAGATACAATGAGCAGTTCTTC. Protein sequence: CASSLEAVATGTRYNEQFF.

The rearrangement links TRBV6-1 to TRBJ2-7; 8 nucleotides match TRBD1. The CDR3 is 15 residues long. The trim removed 5 bases at V and 5 bases at J, leaving 11 bases unmatched. Germline CDR1 reads MNHNS; CDR2 reads SASEGT. CDR3 nucleotides: TGTGCCAGCAGTCAACGTCGGACAGGGTTCCACGAGCAGTACTTC. Encoded protein: CASSQRRTGFHEQYF.

The chain joins TRBV4-2 to TRBJ1-6, with 8 bases that match TRBD1. The CDR3 spans 21 residues. V dropped 2 bases and J dropped 0; count of bases not matched to a gene: 15. CDR1 and CDR2 (germline): LGHNA, YNFKEQ. The CDR3 region is CASSQSSGQARLSSYNSPLHF. CDR3 DNA sequence: TGTGCCAGCAGCCAATCCTCGGGACAGGCAAGATTGAGCTCCTATAATTCACCCCTCCACTTT.

This clonotype came up a few times. The chain is built from TRBV6-1 and TRBJ2-1; 9 bases are a match to TRBD1. Germline V gene lookup returns CDR1 MNHNS and CDR2 SASEGT. V gave up 4 bases and J gave up 8 bases; unmatched junction bases: 9. The CDR3 spans 15 residues. As DNA, the CDR3 is TGTGCCAGCAGTGCCCCCGTGACAGGGGGATATGAGCAGTTCTTC. Translation gives CASSAPVTGGYEQFF.